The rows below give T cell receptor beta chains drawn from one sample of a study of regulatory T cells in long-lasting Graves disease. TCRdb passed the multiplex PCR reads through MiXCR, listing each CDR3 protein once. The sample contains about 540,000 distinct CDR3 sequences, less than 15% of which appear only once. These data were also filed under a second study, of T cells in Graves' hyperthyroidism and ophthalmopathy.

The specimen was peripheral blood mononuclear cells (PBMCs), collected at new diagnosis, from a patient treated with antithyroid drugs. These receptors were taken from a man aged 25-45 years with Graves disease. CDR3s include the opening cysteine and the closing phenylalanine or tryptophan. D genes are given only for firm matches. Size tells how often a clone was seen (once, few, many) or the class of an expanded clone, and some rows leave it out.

CSASPRGQGYTF,TGCAGTGCTAGCCCCAGGGGGCAAGGCTACACCTTC,few,TRBD1,TRBV20-1,TRBJ1-2
CASSLGSRTSSYEQYF,TGTGCCAGCAGCTTAGGAAGCAGGACAAGCTCCTACGAGCAGTACTTC,.,.,TRBV11-2,TRBJ2-7
CATNPQTSPGSYEQYF,TGTGCCACCAATCCCCAAACTTCCCCGGGAAGCTACGAGCAGTACTTC,few,.,TRBV28,TRBJ2-7
CATSAGGSGETQYF,TGTGCCACCAGTGCGGGAGGAAGTGGGGAGACCCAGTACTTC,many,TRBD2,TRBV24-1,TRBJ2-5
CASSPDASGQETQYF,TGTGCCAGCTCACCAGATGCTAGCGGTCAAGAGACCCAGTACTTC,.,TRBD2,TRBV18,TRBJ2-5
CASTLTGTGVKNIQYF,TGTGCCAGTACCCTAACCGGGACGGGGGTTAAAAACATTCAGTACTTC,few,.,TRBV19,TRBJ2-4
CSAQGQSYEQYF,TGCAGTGCGCAGGGCCAATCCTACGAGCAGTACTTC,many,.,TRBV20-1,TRBJ2-7
CASSFRDRGSILTYEQYF,TGTGCCAGCAGCTTTAGGGACAGGGGTTCCATCCTCACCTACGAGCAGTACTTC,.,TRBD1,TRBV5-6,TRBJ2-7
CASSLMGLAGNPNTGELFF,TGTGCCAGCAGCTTAATGGGACTAGCGGGTAATCCCAACACCGGGGAGCTGTTTTTT,.,TRBD2,TRBV7-3,TRBJ2-2
CASSNDGGERLFF,TGTGCCAGCAGCAACGACGGGGGGGAGAGGCTGTTTTTT,.,TRBD2,TRBV6-1,TRBJ2-2
CTSNQQGAQETQYF,TGTACCAGCAACCAGCAGGGGGCCCAAGAGACCCAGTACTTC,.,TRBD1,TRBV12-3/TRBV12-4,TRBJ2-5
CASSPLAEVTDTQYF,TGTGCCAGCAGTCCCTTAGCGGAGGTCACAGATACGCAGTATTTT,few,.,TRBV6-1,TRBJ2-3
CASSIVGDGSYEQYF,TGTGCCAGTAGTATAGTCGGGGACGGTTCCTACGAGCAGTACTTC,many,.,TRBV19,TRBJ2-7
CASSSVAGGHSYEQYF,TGTGCCAGCAGCTCCGTAGCGGGAGGGCACTCCTACGAGCAGTACTTC,many,TRBD2,TRBV11-2,TRBJ2-7
CSVEGTVYNEQFF,TGCAGCGTTGAGGGGACAGTATACAATGAGCAGTTCTTC,many,TRBD1,TRBV29-1,TRBJ2-1
CAISDPSGGRTDTQYF,TGTGCCATCAGTGACCCTAGCGGGGGACGCACAGATACGCAGTATTTT,few,TRBD2,TRBV10-3,TRBJ2-3
CSPTRDREYEQYF,TGCAGCCCCACCCGGGACAGGGAGTACGAGCAGTACTTC,many,TRBD1,TRBV29-1,TRBJ2-7
CASSQEVRANQPQHF,TGTGCCAGCAGCCAAGAGGTCAGGGCCAATCAGCCCCAGCATTTT,few,.,TRBV4-2,TRBJ1-5
CASSLSGRPKETQYF,TGTGCCAGCAGCTTATCCGGCAGACCAAAAGAGACCCAGTACTTC,few,.,TRBV7-9,TRBJ2-5
CASSFQTASNQPQHF,TGTGCCAGCAGTTTCCAGACAGCTAGCAATCAGCCCCAGCATTTT,.,.,TRBV12-3/TRBV12-4,TRBJ1-5
CASSLSVGWNTEAFF,TGTGCCAGCAGTTTATCGGTTGGGTGGAACACTGAAGCTTTCTTT,.,.,TRBV27,TRBJ1-1
CASNQGRPNTEAFF,TGTGCCAGCAATCAGGGGCGCCCGAACACTGAAGCTTTCTTT,.,.,TRBV9,TRBJ1-1
CASGLVPLGREANEQYF,TGTGCTAGTGGTTTGGTACCGTTAGGGAGGGAGGCGAACGAGCAGTACTTC,.,TRBD2,TRBV12-5,TRBJ2-7
CSARERGTGRSGANVLTF,TGCAGTGCTCGGGAGAGAGGAACCGGACGCTCTGGGGCCAACGTCCTGACTTTC,many,.,TRBV20-1,TRBJ2-6
CASSFGVGPGGSPLHF,TGTGCCAGCAGTTTCGGGGTAGGGCCGGGAGGATCACCCCTCCACTTT,many,.,TRBV27,TRBJ1-6
CSVEGSPVGSHYEQYF,TGCAGCGTTGAGGGGTCCCCGGTGGGTAGCCACTACGAGCAGTACTTC,many,.,TRBV29-1,TRBJ2-7